The 2 T cell receptor beta chains given below trace back to one sample, sequenced in a study of breast tumors, draining lymph nodes, adjacent tissues. Samples came from axillary lymph nodes draining the breast cancer. TCRdb redid the calling of the multiplex PCR reads with MiXCR, one entry per CDR3 protein. Among a few hundred thousand distinct CDR3 sequences listed, less than 35% were seen once. Specimen: axillary lymph node tissue. These receptors originate from a female donor with breast cancer. Some clones in this sample may be carry-over from other donors' samples.

This clonotype was seen repeatedly, ten times or more. The chain couples TRBV19 to TRBJ2-7; 10 bases line up with TRBD2. Unmatched junction bases numbered 4, after V lost 2 bases and J lost 0 bases. The CDR3 loop spans 16 amino acids. From germline, CDR1 is LNHDA and CDR2 SQIVND (reference sequence). CDR3 region: CASSITSGVPSYEQYF. Written as DNA, the CDR3 is TGTGCCAGTAGTATAACTAGCGGGGTCCCCTCCTACGAGCAGTACTTC.

Concerning this clonotype itself: The germline gene is not matched at one end of the junction; a read error may be the cause. The V call is TRBV7-6, the J call TRBJ2-7, with 7 bases identical to TRBD1. The CDR3 runs 13 residues. Germline CDR1 reads SGHVS; CDR2 reads FNYEAQ. The CDR3, as DNA: TGTGCCAGCAACCCGCAGACAGGGTACGAGCAGAACTTC. Its protein is CASNPQTGYEQNF.